The 27 T cell receptor beta chains given below trace back to one sample, sequenced in a study of blood T cells in healthy people across ages. It was with a sample-barcoded 5' primer and a J-beta primer mix that a second PCR of about 6 to 12 cycles was run. Each CDR3 protein gets one entry after TCRdb re-called the 5' RACE reads with MiXCR. The data show roughly 680,000 distinct CDR3 sequences, more than 20% seen once. The sequenced sample was blood. These receptors originate from a man aged 65 to 79 in good health.

The V call is TRBV7-8, the J call TRBJ1-4; a weak D match, TRBD1 (5 bases). From germline, CDR1 is SGHVS and CDR2 FQNEAQ. The CDR3 is made up of 16 amino acids. The V end lost 5 bases, the J end lost 2 bases, and 15 bases lay between the germline ends. As DNA, the CDR3 is TGTGCCAGCAGCCCAAATGGCAGGGTGACTAATGAAAAACTGTTTTTT. Residues: CASSPNGRVTNEKLFF.

The J gene is TRBJ2-2, the V gene TRBV20-1, with TRBD2 matching over 11 bases. The CDR3 is 15 amino acids. Trimming at V came to 1 base and at J to 3 bases, leaving 1 base not matched to a gene. CDR1 is DFQATT, CDR2 SNEGSKA, per germline (reference sequence). The CDR3 sequence: CSARATSGDTGELFF. The DNA for the CDR3 is TGCAGTGCTAGAGCGACTAGCGGGGACACCGGGGAGCTGTTTTTT.

This clonotype was detected only a few times. The chain couples TRBV4-1 to TRBJ2-2, with D perhaps TRBD2 (5 bases). The CDR3 has 15 amino acids. Germline loops: CDR1 MGHRA, CDR2 YSYEKL. V gave up 0 bases and J gave up 7 bases, with 12 bases separating them. The CDR3 bases are TGCGCCAGCAGCCAAGATACGGGGTTTGGCGGGGAGCTGTTTTTT. Protein product: CASSQDTGFGGELFF.

Many counts were recorded for this clonotype. The rearrangement uses TRBV12-3 or TRBV12-4 and TRBJ2-1, with 7 nucleotides matching TRBD2. Trimming at V came to 9 bases and at J to 6 bases, leaving 11 bases not matched to a gene. The CDR3 sequence is 14 residues long. The CDR3 protein is CASSTSPLPNEQFF. Here the CDR3 DNA reads TGTGCCAGTTCGACTAGCCCTCTCCCCAATGAGCAGTTCTTC.

This clonotype was found a few times. The CDR3 DNA sequence: TGTGCCAGCAGCTTTCTAGCGGGAGTGGTAGATACGCAGTATTTT. This translates into CASSFLAGVVDTQYF. The chain is built from TRBV7-3 and TRBJ2-3; TRBD2 aligns across 10 bases. The CDR3 length is 15 residues. CDR1 is SGHTA, CDR2 FQGTGA, per germline. The V and J ends lost 3 bases and 5 bases, in that order; junction bases with no gene match: 5.

This clonotype was counted between two and nine times. This chain links TRBV21-1 with TRBJ2-5. TRBV21-1 is classified as a pseudogene. The CDR3 spans 12 residues. CDR3 amino acids: CASSKGAGEQYF. The CDR3 coding sequence is TGTGCCAGCAGCAAAGGGGCAGGAGAGCAGTACTTC.

This clonotype was seen more than once but under ten times. V gene TRBV9 combines with J gene TRBJ2-1, with 9 positions matching TRBD2. The CDR3 has 15 residues. Losses at the gene ends were 3 bases for V and 6 bases for J; bases not matched to a gene: 7. The V gene's germline CDR1 is SGDLS and CDR2 YYNGEE. CDR3 nucleotide sequence: TGTGCCAGCAGCGCTCTAGCGGGAACTTCCAATGAGCAGTTCTTC. This codes for CASSALAGTSNEQFF.

The genes are TRBV6-6 and TRBJ2-5, with TRBD1 identical over 11 bases. The J call may be mistaken, given a closer DNA end match to TRBJ2-7. The CDR3 has 15 amino acids. Per germline, CDR1 MNHNY and CDR2 SVGAGI (reference sequence). CDR3 DNA: TGTGCCAGCAGCTGGACAGGGGGCGCGGGGTACGAGCAGTACTTC. Residues: CASSWTGGAGYEQYF.

This clonotype came up a few times. J is TRBJ2-1 and V is TRBV7-2, with 8 bases fitting TRBD2. With 1 base clipped from V and 7 bases from J, the junction kept 12 bases outside the gene matches. The CDR3 is made up of 17 amino acids. The germline gives CDR1 SGHTA, CDR2 FQGNSA. CDR3 DNA sequence: TGTGCCAGCAGCTTAGTTTGGGGCGGGGAGCGGGGGAATGAGCAGTTCTTC. Translation: CASSLVWGGERGNEQFF.

The chain recombines TRBV20-1 with TRBJ2-5; D tentatively fits TRBD1 or TRBD2 (5 bases each). The CDR3 covers 13 residues. Deletions cut 0 bases from V and 5 bases from J, with 10 bases between. Germline values: CDR1 DFQATT, CDR2 SNEGSKA (reference sequence). CDR3 sequence reads: CSARDMGVETQYF. CDR3 nucleotide sequence: TGCAGTGCTAGAGATATGGGGGTGGAGACCCAGTACTTC.

This clonotype was recorded a few times. The CDR3 coding sequence is TGCAGTGCTAGAGATAGGAGCGGGAGGGCCCTTGCGGATACGCAGTATTTT. Amino acid sequence: CSARDRSGRALADTQYF. This chain connects TRBV20-1 to TRBJ2-3; TRBD2 aligns across 10 bases. This CDR3 is built from 17 residues. V shed 0 bases, J shed 6 bases, and the junction held 12 bases outside the gene matches. From germline, CDR1 is DFQATT and CDR2 SNEGSKA (reference sequence).

The chain is built from TRBV20-1 and TRBJ2-5; 13 bases agree with TRBD2. With 1 base clipped from V and 7 bases from J, the junction kept 15 bases outside the gene matches. The CDR3 loop spans 18 amino acids. Germline CDR1 and CDR2: DFQATT and SNEGSKA (reference sequence). As DNA, the CDR3 is TGCAGTGCTAGAGGACCTGAATCTGGGACTAGCGGGAAAGGGACCCAGTACTTC. Amino acid sequence: CSARGPESGTSGKGTQYF.

The rearrangement uses TRBV6-5 and TRBJ1-4; 10 nucleotides align to TRBD1. Germline V gene lookup returns CDR1 MNHEY and CDR2 SVGAGI. This CDR3 spans 14 amino acids. J was trimmed by 10 bases and V by 5 bases; bases with no gene match: 7. Written as DNA, the CDR3 is TGTGCCAGCAGTAGAATGACAGGGGGCGGAAAACTGTTTTTT. Translation: CASSRMTGGGKLFF.

In its sample, this clonotype was seen once. The chain is built from TRBV6-2 or TRBV6-3 and TRBJ2-5; 7 nucleotides agree with TRBD2. Matching the DNA end better, TRBJ2-7 makes the J call doubtful. Germline V CDR1 and CDR2: MNHEY, SVGEGT. This CDR3 is 15 amino acids long. CDR3 region: CASSYNGRSAYEQYF. In nucleotides, the CDR3 is TGTGCCAGCAGTTATAACGGGAGGAGCGCCTACGAGCAGTACTTC.

This clonotype was detected only once. The chain links TRBV29-1 to TRBJ2-7; 10 bases match TRBD1. Germline CDR1 and CDR2: SQVTM and ANQGSEA. This CDR3 is built from 14 residues. Losses at the gene ends were 6 bases for V and 5 bases for J; bases not matched to a gene: 10. CDR3 sequence (DNA): TGCAGCGTACAAGCCGGGACAGGGGCACACGAGCAGTACTTC. This gives the protein CSVQAGTGAHEQYF.

The table lists this clonotype with a few counts. The chain links TRBV9 to TRBJ2-3; TRBD2 aligns across 13 bases. The CDR3 totals 19 residues. V trimming: 0 bases; J trimming: 0 bases; junction bases outside the gene matches: 7. Germline CDR1 SGDLS, CDR2 YYNGEE. The CDR3 here is CASSVAGLAGVVSTDTQYF. The CDR3 region has the DNA TGTGCCAGCAGCGTAGCAGGACTAGCGGGAGTGGTGAGCACAGATACGCAGTATTTT.

The chain is built from TRBV20-1 and TRBJ2-2; 10 bases map to TRBD1. The CDR3 covers 16 residues. V lost 3 bases and J lost 1; bases outside the gene matches: 5. CDR1 is DFQATT and CDR2 is SNEGSKA in the germline V gene (reference sequence). The DNA for the CDR3 is TGCAGTGCTAGCCTGACAGGGGGCGGGAACACCGGGGAGCTGTTTTTT. Translated, it gives CSASLTGGGNTGELFF.

The J gene is TRBJ1-1, the V gene TRBV6-1; D call uncertain. CDR1 and CDR2 from the germline V gene are MNHNS and SASEGT. Between the trimmed V and J ends, which lost 5 bases and 1 base, there was a span of 20 bases. The CDR3 has 17 residues. The CDR3 sequence is CASSPRTANLGNTEAFF. In DNA, the CDR3 is TGTGCCAGCAGTCCGCGGACGGCTAACCTAGGGAACACTGAAGCTTTCTTT.

CDR3 protein: CSASHRSSGNTIYF. The CDR3 DNA is TGCAGTGCATCGCACAGGTCCTCTGGAAACACCATATATTTT. V and J are TRBV20-1 and TRBJ1-3; perhaps TRBD1 as D (5 bases). Germline V CDR1 and CDR2: DFQATT, SNEGSKA (reference sequence). Trimming removed 6 bases at V and 0 bases at J, with 12 bases between. CDR3 length equals 14 residues.

The sample holds a few counts of this clonotype. The genes are TRBV20-1 and TRBJ2-2; TRBD2 aligns across 12 bases. Germline CDR1 and CDR2: DFQATT and SNEGSKA (reference sequence). The V gene end was trimmed by 5 bases and the J gene end by 6 bases; junction bases not matched to a gene: 4. The CDR3 contains 14 residues. The DNA for the CDR3 is TGCAGTGCTCCTACTAGCGGGAGGTCCGGGGAGCTGTTTTTT. Protein: CSAPTSGRSGELFF.

This clonotype was detected only a few times. V is TRBV5-1 and J is TRBJ2-3, with 8 nucleotides matching TRBD2. This CDR3 contains 15 residues. CDR1 is SGHRS, CDR2 YFSETQ, per germline. V lost 7 bases, J lost 1 base, and 8 bases stayed unmatched. The CDR3 spells CASASSGPGTDTQYF. For the CDR3, the DNA is TGCGCCAGCGCCTCTAGCGGGCCCGGCACAGATACGCAGTATTTT.

The rearrangement links TRBV6-1 to TRBJ1-1, with 7 bases that match TRBD1. The length of the CDR3 is 12 residues. CDR1 is MNHNS, CDR2 SASEGT, per germline. V lost 6 bases, J lost 8 bases, and 6 bases stayed unmatched. The CDR3 loop is CASRGDSLEAFF. For the CDR3, the DNA is TGTGCCAGCAGAGGGGACAGCCTCGAAGCTTTCTTT.

The chain uses TRBV20-1 and TRBJ2-5; TRBD1 matches 10 bases. Germline V gene data show CDR1 as DFQATT and CDR2 as SNEGSKA (reference sequence). The CDR3 sequence is 16 residues long. The V gene end was trimmed by 0 bases and the J gene end by 6 bases; junction bases not matched to a gene: 10. The CDR3 spells CSARDPVTGGEKTQYF. The CDR3 DNA reads TGCAGTGCTAGAGACCCCGTGACAGGGGGCGAAAAGACCCAGTACTTC.

This clonotype was observed a few times. The chain joins TRBV27 to TRBJ2-4; perhaps TRBD1 as D (5 bases). Trimming removed 7 bases at V and 1 base at J, with 8 bases between. The CDR3 spans 13 residues. The germline gives CDR1 MNHEY, CDR2 SMNVEV (reference sequence). The CDR3, as DNA: TGTGCCAGCATTAACAGGGCCAAAAACATTCAGTACTTC. This gives the protein CASINRAKNIQYF.

The chain uses TRBV6-2 or TRBV6-3 and TRBJ1-3; tentative D call: TRBD1 (6 bases). Trimming removed 6 bases at V and 0 bases at J, with 15 bases between. Per the germline V gene, CDR1 is MNHEY and CDR2 is SVGEGT. The CDR3 is 16 amino acids. The CDR3 protein is CASREEDRNSGNTIYF. CDR3 nucleotide sequence: TGTGCCAGCAGAGAAGAGGACAGAAACTCTGGAAACACCATATATTTT.

The chain employs TRBV27 and TRBJ2-2, with D possibly TRBD1 on 5 matching bases. Germline values: CDR1 MNHEY, CDR2 SMNVEV (reference sequence). Between the trimmed V and J ends, which lost 5 bases and 0 bases, there was a span of 13 bases. The length of the CDR3 is 16 residues. The DNA of the CDR3 is TGTGCCAGCAGTCTCCTGGTGACAGCGAACACCGGGGAGCTGTTTTTT. Amino acids: CASSLLVTANTGELFF.

This clonotype was picked up many times. The chain employs TRBV7-8 and TRBJ1-2; unclear D gene. Germline CDR1 and CDR2: SGHVS and FQNEAQ. This CDR3 spans 15 amino acids. V lost 5 bases and J lost 5, with 18 bases in between. CDR3 residues: CASSAIDGWMYGYTF. The CDR3 nucleotides read TGTGCCAGCAGCGCAATAGATGGTTGGATGTATGGCTACACCTTC.